Following are 29 T cell receptor beta chains from one sample sequenced in a study of blood T cell repertoires in COVID-19. Using immunoSEQ multiplex PCR, the repertoire was profiled, and TCRdb retains in-frame clones only, with some absent. The data contain fewer than 450,000 clones, 88% of them seen just once; the ten biggest clones take up approximately 7.4%. The sample taken for sequencing was peripheral blood. The receptors derive from a woman in her 70s with COVID-19, enrolled during active disease.

The chain carries TRBV3-1 (or the pseudogene TRBV3-2) and TRBJ2-1, with 8 bases identical to TRBD1. With V trimmed by 1 base and J by 0 bases, 14 bases remained unmatched. The germline V gene has CDR1 LGHDT and CDR2 YNNKEL (reference sequence). The CDR3 has 20 residues. The CDR3 region has the DNA TGTGCCAGCAGCCAAGCAGGTGGGCAGGGGGCTTTTAGCTCCTACAATGAGCAGTTCTTC. This gives the protein CASSQAGGQGAFSSYNEQFF.

The chain couples TRBV30 to TRBJ2-3; 8 bases match TRBD1. Germline loops: CDR1 GTSNPN, CDR2 SVGIG (reference sequence). The CDR3 spans 15 residues. Trimming cost V 5 bases and J 5 bases; bases outside gene matches: 12. Written as DNA, the CDR3 is TGTGCCTGGGGCGGACAGGGAAGAGGCCGAGATACGCAGTATTTT. Protein product: CAWGGQGRGRDTQYF.

The chain employs TRBV24-1 and TRBJ2-7, with unresolved D. The length of the CDR3 is 13 residues. The ends were cut back, 1 base at V and 4 bases at J, with 7 bases in the middle. Germline loops: CDR1 KGHDR, CDR2 SFDVKD. CDR3: CATSDFRGYEQYF. In nucleotides, the CDR3 is TGTGCCACCAGTGATTTTCGAGGATACGAGCAGTACTTC.

This chain joins TRBV9 and TRBJ2-7; 7 nucleotides agree with TRBD1. V was clipped by 4 bases and J by 2 bases; unmatched bases: 6. CDR3 length equals 14 residues. CDR1 and CDR2 from the germline V gene are SGDLS and YYNGEE. The CDR3 bases are TGTGCCAGCAGCCCGACAGGGTCTACCTACGAGCAGTACTTC. Encoded protein: CASSPTGSTYEQYF.

V is TRBV7-2 and J is TRBJ2-5, with TRBD2 identical over 8 bases. CDR3 length equals 16 residues. Trimming removed 2 bases from V and 1 base from J; junction bases left unmatched: 6. CDR1 SGHTA and CDR2 FQGNSA come from the germline V gene. The CDR3 region is CASSLSSAGAQETQYF. In nucleotides, the CDR3 is TGTGCCAGCAGCTTATCCTCAGCGGGGGCCCAAGAGACCCAGTACTTC.

This clone was seen only a few times. The CDR3 protein is CASEGQGASEAFF. DNA of the CDR3: TGTGCCAGCGAGGGACAGGGGGCCTCTGAAGCTTTCTTT. The V call is TRBV19, the J call TRBJ1-1; 12 bases are a match to TRBD1. The CDR3 length is 13 residues. Trimming removed 9 bases from V and 6 bases from J; junction bases left unmatched: 5. Germline V lookup: CDR1 LNHDA, CDR2 SQIVND (reference sequence).

For this clone: The same CDR3 also results from other DNA sequences found in this sample. V gene TRBV5-1 combines with J gene TRBJ1-1; 7 bases are a match to TRBD1. This CDR3 is 15 amino acids long. CDR1 SGHRS and CDR2 YFSETQ come from the germline V gene. The ends lost 0 bases at V and 0 bases at J; junction bases unmatched: 2. The CDR3 sequence: CASSLEGALNTEAFF. The DNA for the CDR3 is TGCGCCAGCAGCTTGGAGGGGGCTCTGAACACTGAAGCTTTCTTT.

The chain recombines TRBV12-3 or TRBV12-4 with TRBJ1-1, with D possibly being TRBD1 (5 bases). The CDR3 covers 13 residues. Trimming shortened V by 7 bases and J by 1 base, and 10 bases separated the two germline ends. The CDR3 region is CASTDDRNTEAFF. The CDR3 DNA follows: TGTGCCAGCACCGACGACAGGAACACTGAAGCTTTCTTT.

The genes are TRBV30 and TRBJ1-2, with D uncertain. Trimming removed 3 bases from V and 7 bases from J, with 18 bases in between. The germline V gene encodes CDR1 GTSNPN and CDR2 SVGIG (reference sequence). There are 14 residues in the CDR3. CDR3 DNA: TGTGCCTGGAGCGTAGAACTAGAGAGGAGTGGCTACACCTTC. As protein: CAWSVELERSGYTF. Combining the CDR3 with reference TRBV30 and TRBJ1-2 gives the whole variable domain SQTIHQWPATLVQPVGSPLSLECTVEGTSNPNLYWYRQAAGRGLQLLFYSVGIGQISSEVPQNLSASRPQDRQFILSSKKLLLSDSGFYLCAWSVELERSGYTFGSGTRLTVV.

This clone was found once. This rearrangement joins TRBV5-6 to TRBJ1-3; 8 positions match TRBD1. V dropped 4 bases and J dropped 3; count of bases not matched to a gene: 3. This CDR3 comprises 14 residues. Germline values: CDR1 SGHDT, CDR2 YYEEEE. CDR3 bases: TGTGCCAGCAGCCGGGACAGGAGTGGAAACACCATATATTTT. It translates to CASSRDRSGNTIYF. The variable domain in full, with the rest retrieved from reference TRBV5-6 and TRBJ1-3, is DAGVTQSPTHLIKTRGQQVTLRCSPKSGHDTVSWYQQALGQGPQFIFQYYEEEERQRGNFPDRFSGHQFPNYSSELNVNALLLGDSALYLCASSRDRSGNTIYFGEGSWLTVV.

The chain couples TRBV13 to TRBJ1-2; 11 positions agree with TRBD1. The CDR3 runs to 19 residues. The J segment lost 3 bases and the V segment lost 5 bases, leaving 17 bases of the junction unmatched. The V gene's germline CDR1 is PRHDT and CDR2 FYEKMQ (reference sequence). The CDR3 loop is CASSSARRDRGALDYGYTF. DNA of the CDR3: TGTGCCAGCAGCAGCGCGCGACGGGACAGGGGGGCTTTAGACTATGGCTACACCTTC.

The rearrangement joins TRBV5-1 to TRBJ1-4, with D possibly TRBD1 on 6 matching bases. The CDR3 covers 16 residues. The germline V gene encodes CDR1 SGHRS and CDR2 YFSETQ. Trimming shortened V by 0 bases and J by 7 bases, and 16 bases separated the two germline ends. CDR3 nucleotide sequence: TGCGCCAGCAGCTTGGAAGGGGGGGCGATTGGTGAAAAACTGTTTTTT. Translation: CASSLEGGAIGEKLFF.

J is TRBJ2-3 and V is TRBV7-9; no reliable D call. The CDR3 is made up of 12 amino acids. Germline V CDR1 and CDR2: SEHNR, FQNEAQ (reference sequence). V was clipped by 6 bases and J by 6 bases, with 10 bases between them. CDR3 DNA sequence: TGTGCCAGCAGTCCAGACATCGATACGCAGTATTTT. This codes for CASSPDIDTQYF.

The chain combines TRBV9 with TRBJ2-5, with TRBD1 as a possible D gene (6 bases). The CDR3 extends over 13 amino acids. Germline V CDR1 and CDR2: SGDLS, YYNGEE. Deletions cut 3 bases from V and 5 bases from J, with 11 bases between. The CDR3 loop reads CASSGGTPETQYF. The CDR3 bases are TGTGCCAGCAGCGGGGGGACACCGGAGACCCAGTACTTC. Full variable domain (missing parts from reference TRBV9 and TRBJ2-5): DSGVTQTPKHLITATGQRVTLRCSPRSGDLSVYWYQQSLDQGLQFLIQYYNGEERAKGNILERFSAQQFPDLHSELNLSSLELGDSALYFCASSGGTPETQYFGPGTRLLVL.

The chain carries TRBV7-2 and TRBJ1-3; D ambiguous. The germline V gene has CDR1 SGHTA and CDR2 FQGNSA. The V end was cut by 2 bases, the J end by 4 bases, with 12 bases between. The CDR3 has 15 amino acids. The DNA for the CDR3 is TGTGCCAGCAGCTTACTAGGATCGCAGGGAAACACCATATATTTT. It codes for CASSLLGSQGNTIYF.

The chain carries TRBV19 and TRBJ1-1; D ambiguous. Trimming took 5 bases from V and 0 from J, leaving 10 bases between them. This CDR3 has 14 amino acids. Per germline, CDR1 LNHDA and CDR2 SQIVND (reference sequence). CDR3 in DNA: TGTGCCAGTAGTCCCCGGACTGTGAACACTGAAGCTTTCTTT. Protein product: CASSPRTVNTEAFF.

The chain carries TRBV24-1 and TRBJ1-4; D gene unclear. V lost 4 bases to trimming and J lost 5 bases, with 10 bases between them. This CDR3 has 14 amino acids. CDR1 and CDR2 from the germline V gene are KGHDR and SFDVKD. CDR3 sequence (DNA): TGTGCCACCAGTGAGCCAGGAGGAAATGAAAAACTGTTTTTT. This translates into CATSEPGGNEKLFF.

V is TRBV4-2 and J is TRBJ2-7; 10 positions match TRBD2. This CDR3 region has 18 residues. After removal of 0 bases from V and 7 bases from J, the junction contained 15 bases not matched to a gene. CDR1 LGHNA and CDR2 YNFKEQ come from the germline V gene. For the CDR3, the DNA is TGTGCCAGCAGCCAAGATCACGCGTGGAGCGGGGGGGCCCTAGAGCAGTACTTC. Its protein product is CASSQDHAWSGGALEQYF.

The chain combines TRBV7-2 with TRBJ1-1, with TRBD1 as a possible D gene (5 bases). CDR3 length: 14 amino acids. V was trimmed by 5 bases and J by 5 bases, leaving 15 bases between them. Germline loops: CDR1 SGHTA, CDR2 FQGNSA. The CDR3 nucleotides are TGTGCCAGCAGCCTCCGATGGGAGGGGACTGAAGCTTTCTTT. It encodes CASSLRWEGTEAFF.

The J gene is TRBJ1-1, the V gene TRBV6-6; 8 positions match TRBD1. Per germline, CDR1 MNHNY and CDR2 SVGAGI (reference sequence). Losses at the gene ends were 6 bases for V and 1 base for J; bases not matched to a gene: 4. The CDR3 spans 14 residues. CDR3 protein: CASSSDRANTEAFF. In DNA, the CDR3 is TGTGCCAGCAGCTCGGACAGGGCGAACACTGAAGCTTTCTTT.

This clone was detected only a few times. The V call is TRBV5-1, the J call TRBJ1-3; 10 bases align to TRBD1. CDR1 SGHRS and CDR2 YFSETQ come from the germline V gene. With 4 bases clipped from V and 0 bases from J, the junction kept 19 bases outside the gene matches. This CDR3 has 21 residues. The CDR3 sequence: CASSSKVLDRGFAASGNTIYF. The DNA of the CDR3 is TGCGCCAGCAGCAGCAAGGTCCTGGACAGGGGGTTTGCCGCCTCTGGAAACACCATATATTTT.

The V call is TRBV7-9, the J call TRBJ1-2; 8 bases match TRBD1. CDR1 is SEHNR, CDR2 FQNEAQ, per germline (reference sequence). The CDR3 extends over 13 amino acids. The J segment lost 3 bases and the V segment lost 3 bases, leaving 0 bases of the junction unmatched. In DNA, the CDR3 is TGTGCCAGCAGCTTGGACAGGGACTATGGCTACACCTTC. Translation gives CASSLDRDYGYTF.

The chain is built from TRBV11-1 and TRBJ1-3; D possibly corresponds to TRBD1 (5 bases). Trimming shortened V by 5 bases and J by 1 base, and 9 bases separated the two germline ends. The germline V gene has CDR1 SGHAT and CDR2 FQDESV (reference sequence). The length of the CDR3 is 14 residues. The DNA of the CDR3 is TGTGCCAGCAGCGAACAGGATTCTGGAAACACCATATATTTT. Translated: CASSEQDSGNTIYF.

CDR3 residues: CASSAGYSYNEQFF. The CDR3 DNA reads as TGTGCCAGCAGTGCGGGGTACTCCTACAATGAGCAGTTCTTC. The chain carries TRBV27 and TRBJ2-1, with a tentative D call TRBD2 (6 bases). Germline CDR1 is MNHEY and CDR2 is SMNVEV (reference sequence). This CDR3 has 14 residues. Trimming left V 5 bases short and J 0 bases short, with 8 bases between.

J is TRBJ1-3 and V is TRBV19; TRBD1 matches at 10 bases. The CDR3 extends over 18 amino acids. The junction had 9 bases not matched to a gene; V was cut back by 4 bases and J by 0 bases. Germline V CDR1 and CDR2: LNHDA, SQIVND (reference sequence). CDR3 in amino acids: CASSKGPGQGISGNTIYF. CDR3 nucleotide sequence: TGTGCCAGTAGTAAGGGTCCGGGACAGGGGATCTCTGGAAACACCATATATTTT.

This chain uses TRBV3-1 (or the pseudogene TRBV3-2) with TRBJ1-4; 7 nucleotides align to TRBD1. The CDR3 has 15 residues. The V and J ends lost 4 bases and 5 bases, in that order; junction bases with no gene match: 7. In germline, CDR1 is LGHDT, CDR2 YNNKEL (reference sequence). The CDR3 DNA reads as TGTGCCAGCAGCCTCCAGGGACAGCGGAATGAAAAACTGTTTTTT. It yields the protein CASSLQGQRNEKLFF.

This clone was counted between two and nine times. J is TRBJ1-2 and V is TRBV6-5; D ambiguous. The CDR3 spans 15 residues. Between the trimmed V and J ends, which lost 4 bases and 1 base, there was a span of 13 bases. Germline V gene sequence: CDR1 MNHEY, CDR2 SVGAGI. CDR3 nucleotide sequence: TGTGCCAGCAGTTTCGACATCATGGATAACTATGGCTACACCTTC. Its protein is CASSFDIMDNYGYTF.

V and J are TRBV19 and TRBJ1-5; TRBD1 agrees at 9 bases. Germline loops: CDR1 LNHDA, CDR2 SQIVND (reference sequence). There are 15 residues in the CDR3. J lost 3 bases, V lost 4 bases, and 4 bases had no gene match. CDR3 residues: CASSTWTGDNQPQHF. The CDR3 DNA follows: TGTGCCAGTAGTACCTGGACAGGGGACAATCAGCCCCAGCATTTT.

The gene calls are TRBV27 and TRBJ2-3, with D possibly matching TRBD2 (8 bases). The CDR3 covers 16 residues. V was trimmed by 3 bases and J by 6 bases, leaving 19 bases between them. CDR1 and CDR2 from the germline V gene are MNHEY and SMNVEV (reference sequence). The CDR3 sequence: CASSFRGLAGPDTQYF. The CDR3 region has the DNA TGTGCCAGCAGTTTTAGGGGGCTAGCGGGTCCTGATACGCAGTATTTT.